This TCR beta chain was recovered during a study of T cell responses to AZD1222 COVID-19 vaccine. The data were produced by immunoSEQ multiplex PCR, yet TCRdb's version contains in-frame clones alone and is incomplete. The table lists 150,000 to 200,000 clones, around 90% of them singletons. The TCR comes from an adult who received the AZD1222 COVID-19 vaccine. This material consisted of peripheral blood, taken 28 days after the second AZD1222 dose.

In DNA form, the CDR3 reads TGTGCCAGCTCACCAACCTGGAACCAGGAAGCCTACGAGCAGTACTTC. It yields the protein CASSPTWNQEAYEQYF. The chain combines TRBV18 with TRBJ2-7; no clear D. The CDR3 covers 16 residues. Germline V gives CDR1 KGHSH, CDR2 LQKENI. V lost 2 bases to trimming and J lost 2 bases, with 16 bases between them.